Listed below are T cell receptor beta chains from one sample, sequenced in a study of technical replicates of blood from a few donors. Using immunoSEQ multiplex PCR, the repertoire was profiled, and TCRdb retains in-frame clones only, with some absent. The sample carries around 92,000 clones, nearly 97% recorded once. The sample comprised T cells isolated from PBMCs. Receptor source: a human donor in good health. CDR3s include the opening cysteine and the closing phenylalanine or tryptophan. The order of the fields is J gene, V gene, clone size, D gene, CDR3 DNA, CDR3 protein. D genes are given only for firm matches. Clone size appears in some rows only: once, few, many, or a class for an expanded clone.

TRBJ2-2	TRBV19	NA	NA	TGTGCCAGTAGTATACTCCACACCGGGGAGCTGTTTTTT	CASSILHTGELFF
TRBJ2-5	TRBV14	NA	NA	TGTGCCAGCAGCCAAGGCCCGTACGGGGGTGAGACCCAGTACTTC	CASSQGPYGGETQYF
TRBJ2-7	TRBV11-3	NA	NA	TGTGCCAGCAGCGCCGAGAACAAAGGTGAGAGGAGAAGCTCCTACGAGCAGTACTTC	CASSAENKGERRSSYEQYF
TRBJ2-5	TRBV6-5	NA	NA	TGTGCCAGCAGTCACGGGGTTTTGGGAGAGACCCAGTACTTC	CASSHGVLGETQYF
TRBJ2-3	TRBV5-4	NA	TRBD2	TGTGCCAGCAGCCGACCAACTAGCGGAGGTGCAGATACGCAGTATTTT	CASSRPTSGGADTQYF
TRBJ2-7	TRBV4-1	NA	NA	TGCGCCAGCAGCCAAGGATGGTCTCCCTCGGACAGAATCTACGAGCAGTACTTC	CASSQGWSPSDRIYEQYF
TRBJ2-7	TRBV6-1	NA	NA	TGTGCCAGCAGTGAAGTAGGGAGCTCCTACGAGCAGTACTTC	CASSEVGSSYEQYF
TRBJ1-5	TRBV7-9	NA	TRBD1	TGTGCCAGCAGCTTAGGACAGGGGCTAGGTCAGCCCCAGCATTTT	CASSLGQGLGQPQHF
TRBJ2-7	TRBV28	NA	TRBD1	TGTGCCAGCAGTTTCCCGGACAGGGGGAACGAGCAGTACTTC	CASSFPDRGNEQYF
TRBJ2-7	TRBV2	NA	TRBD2	TGTGCCACCGCAGGAACGGGGGGATCTCAAGAGCAGTACTTC	CATAGTGGSQEQYF
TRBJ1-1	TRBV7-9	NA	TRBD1	TGTGCCAGCAGAGGGACAGCTAACACTGAAGCTTTCTTT	CASRGTANTEAFF
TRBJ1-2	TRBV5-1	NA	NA	TGCGCCAGCAGCTTCCTAAGGGGCGACTATGGCTACACCTTC	CASSFLRGDYGYTF
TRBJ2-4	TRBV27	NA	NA	TGTGCCAGCAGTTTGATGGGCCCTCCGGAAAACATTCAGTACTTC	CASSLMGPPENIQYF
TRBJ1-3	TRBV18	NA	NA	TGTGCCAGCTCGCTACCCCAGGGTTCTGGAAACACCATATATTTT	CASSLPQGSGNTIYF
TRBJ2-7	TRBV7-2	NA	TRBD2	TGTGCCAGCAGCCCCGAATCCATTTGGGGAGGGCCGGAAGAGCAGTACTTC	CASSPESIWGGPEEQYF
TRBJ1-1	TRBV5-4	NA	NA	TGTGCCAGCAGAGACCTCACTCAGGGGCCCCTACGGGAAGCTTTCTTT	CASRDLTQGPLREAFF
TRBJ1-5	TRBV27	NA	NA	TGTGCCAGCAGTTTCAGGGCCCCTAGCAATCAGCCCCAGCATTTT	CASSFRAPSNQPQHF
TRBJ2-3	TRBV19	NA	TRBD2	TGTGCCAGTAGTATTGGTGGTCTAGCGGGAGCCGATACGCAGTATTTT	CASSIGGLAGADTQYF
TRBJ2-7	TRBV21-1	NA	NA	TGTGCCAGCAGCGTCAGGGGTAGGGACGAGCAGTACTTC	CASSVRGRDEQYF
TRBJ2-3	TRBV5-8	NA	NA	TGTGCCAGCAGCTTGCTGTCGGGAGGCACAGATACGCAGTATTTT	CASSLLSGGTDTQYF
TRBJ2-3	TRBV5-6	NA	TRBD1	TGTGCCAGCAGCTCGGGACAGGGAGGGGCAGATACGCAGTATTTT	CASSSGQGGADTQYF
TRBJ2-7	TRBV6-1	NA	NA	TGTGCCAGCACCGGGGGGCAGGGGACGTACGAGCAGTACTTC	CASTGGQGTYEQYF
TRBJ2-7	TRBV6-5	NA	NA	TGTGCCAGCCCCCGGTCCCCGGAGAGAGGCGAGCAGTACTTC	CASPRSPERGEQYF
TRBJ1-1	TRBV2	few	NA	TGTGCCACCATGGGGGGGAACACTGAAGCTTTCTTT	CATMGGNTEAFF
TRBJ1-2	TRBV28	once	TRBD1	TGTGCCAGCAGTTTATGGATCCGACAGGGCCATGGCTACACCTTC	CASSLWIRQGHGYTF
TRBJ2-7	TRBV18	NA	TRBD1	TGTGCCAGCTCAACCACGTACACGACAGGGGGCAACGAGCAGTACTTC	CASSTTYTTGGNEQYF
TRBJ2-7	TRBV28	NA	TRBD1	TGTGCCAGCTTGGACAGGAGGTCCTACGAGCAGTACTTC	CASLDRRSYEQYF
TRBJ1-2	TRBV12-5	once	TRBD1	TGTGCTAGTGGTTCGACCGGGACAGGGCGCTACACCTTC	CASGSTGTGRYTF
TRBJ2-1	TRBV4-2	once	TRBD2	TGTGCCAGCAGCCAATGGGGACTAGCGTCGGGTGAGCAGTTCTTC	CASSQWGLASGEQFF
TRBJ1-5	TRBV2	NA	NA	TGTGCCAGCTCCATTGGCAATCAGCCCCAGCATTTT	CASSIGNQPQHF
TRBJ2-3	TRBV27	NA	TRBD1	TGTGCCAGCAGCGCCCCAAGACAGGGATTCACAGATACGCAGTATTTT	CASSAPRQGFTDTQYF
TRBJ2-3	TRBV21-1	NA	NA	TGTGCCAGCAGCAAACCTCCCCACAGGGTTAGCACAGATACGCAGTATTTT	CASSKPPHRVSTDTQYF
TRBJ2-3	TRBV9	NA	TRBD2	TGTGCCAGCAGCGTAGTAGCGGGAGGGGAAGTTAGCACAGATACGCAGTATTTT	CASSVVAGGEVSTDTQYF
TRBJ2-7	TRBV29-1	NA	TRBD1	TGCAGCGTTGAAGTAAGGGACAGGGACTACGAGCAGTACTTC	CSVEVRDRDYEQYF
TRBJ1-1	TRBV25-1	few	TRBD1	TGTGCCAGCAGTGAGAGGGGGCTAAACACTGAAGCTTTCTTT	CASSERGLNTEAFF
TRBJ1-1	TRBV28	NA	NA	TGTGCCAGCAGTCCACCTTACAGGGTATCAGAAGCTTTCTTT	CASSPPYRVSEAFF
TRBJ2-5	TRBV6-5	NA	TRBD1	TGTGCCAGCAGGGGGACAGAAGAGACCCAGTACTTC	CASRGTEETQYF
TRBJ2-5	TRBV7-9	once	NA	TGTGCCAGCAGCTTAGCGAGTGCAGGGGCGGCCCAGTACTTC	CASSLASAGAAQYF
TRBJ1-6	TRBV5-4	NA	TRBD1	TGTGCCAGCAGCTTGGCGGGGCAGGGGGCAAATTCACCCCTCCACTTT	CASSLAGQGANSPLHF
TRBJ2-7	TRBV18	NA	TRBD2	TGTGCGTGCGGGAGTAGGGTATACGAGCAGTACTTC	CACGSRVYEQYF
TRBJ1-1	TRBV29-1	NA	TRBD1	TGCAGCGTTGTCGTGACAGGGGGCACTGAAGCTTTCTTT	CSVVVTGGTEAFF